The sequence of this T cell receptor (beta chain) was determined in a study of CD8 T cells in ankylosing spondylitis (TCRdb year 2017). Concerning the study at large: To find TCR variants linked to disease, the study profiled T cell receptor beta repertoires in ankylosing spondylitis patients and healthy donors. The full study cohort was made up of under 30 ankylosing spondylitis patients and over 90 healthy donors. Peripheral blood samples were taken, and synovial fluid was additionally collected from ankylosing spondylitis patients. The full study reports these points: Significant enrichment of the disease-linked clones was reported in matched synovial fluid samples from ankylosing spondylitis patients. Some of the motif variants had been reported before in the synovial fluid and blood of reactive arthritis patients, a finding that suggests common disease-initiation mechanisms. A TCR beta motif made up of several highly homologous amino acid variants appeared to be characteristic of blood from ankylosing spondylitis patients. The disease-linked clones showed a CD8+ phenotype and occurred at relatively low frequencies in peripheral blood.

This clonotype was detected only a few times. Its recognized antigen is unknown. No quality values exist for individual bases; no much larger clone is one base distant. Looking up the germline V gene (reference sequence) yields CDR1 DFQATT and CDR2 SNEGSKA. The CDR3, from cysteine to phenylalanine, totals 15 residues. Just the 45-base CDR3 DNA is kept, in frame starting at base 1. A distance of 15 bases separates the germline ends of V and J, which lose 3 bases and 1 base respectively. The sequencer was an Illumina HiSeq 2500. TCR beta libraries were prepared by quantitative 5'-RACE with molecular barcodes. On the study's bioinformatics: To identify disease-linked TCR variants, a new computational method was used, one built on a probabilistic model of VDJ rearrangement. In TCRdb, the public reads were trimmed at Q25 with fastp and aligned with MiXCR, with productive beta chains retained. Each entry merges the rows of one CDR3 protein and shows their most common DNA and genes. For this entry, the V and J calls and clone size follow TCRdb and not the study's own pipeline. In all, the sample holds some 840,000 distinct CDR3 sequences, and 10% to 15% of those were seen once. 0.45% to 0.6% of the sample is held by the ten biggest clonotypes.

The clonotype comes from a male donor with ankylosing spondylitis. The rearrangement combines TRBV20-1 with TRBJ1-1; the D gene remains uncertain. Source material: blood, either unsorted or a sorted T cell fraction (not recorded which). CDR3 protein: CSARRRADRNTEAFF. The DNA sequence is TGCAGTGCTAGGAGGCGGGCAGACCGGAACACTGAAGCTTTCTTT.